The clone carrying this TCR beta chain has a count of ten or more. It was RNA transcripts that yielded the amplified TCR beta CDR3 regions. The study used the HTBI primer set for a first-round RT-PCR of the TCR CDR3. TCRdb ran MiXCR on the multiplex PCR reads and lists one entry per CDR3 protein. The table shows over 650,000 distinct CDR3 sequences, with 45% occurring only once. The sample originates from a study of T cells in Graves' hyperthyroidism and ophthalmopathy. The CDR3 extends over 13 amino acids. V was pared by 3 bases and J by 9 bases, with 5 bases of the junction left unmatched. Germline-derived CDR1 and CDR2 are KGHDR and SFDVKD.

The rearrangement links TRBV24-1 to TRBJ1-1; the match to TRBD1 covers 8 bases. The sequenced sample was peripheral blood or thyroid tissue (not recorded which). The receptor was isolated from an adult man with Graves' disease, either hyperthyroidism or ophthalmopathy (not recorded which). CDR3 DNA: TGTGCCACCAGTGATGACGGACAGGGTAAAGCTTTCTTT. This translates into CATSDDGQGKAFF.